Listed below are T cell receptor beta chains from one sample, sequenced in a study of T cells in Graves' hyperthyroidism and ophthalmopathy. MiXCR, applied by TCRdb to the multiplex PCR reads, yields one record per CDR3 protein. The sample carries some 320,000 distinct CDR3 sequences, roughly 13% recorded once. Sequencing was done on a sample of blood. The receptors stem from a woman aged 40 to 49 with Graves' ophthalmopathy. The conserved cysteine and the conserved F or W are not part of the CDR3 here. For some rows the clone size is stated as once, few or many, or as a class when expanded; others skip it.

>TRBJ1-5|TRBV18|NA
ASSPAPLTQPQH
>TRBJ1-6|TRBV11-3|NA
ASSPPAGQGWNSPLH
>TRBJ2-5|TRBV11-2|few
ASSVGLAGWETQY
>TRBJ2-3|TRBV9|few
ASSVEGTITDTQY
>TRBJ1-6|TRBV10-1|NA
ASSASRNSPLH
>TRBJ2-1|TRBV14|many
ASSQAKGSGEQF
>TRBJ1-6|TRBV12-3/TRBV12-4|many
ASSLGVNSPLH
>TRBJ1-5|TRBV6-4|few
ASSGDIWRVSGSQPQH
>TRBJ2-7|TRBV4-2|many
ASSQEVGQLLVEQY
>TRBJ1-2|TRBV6-1|many
ASRHESGLYGYT
>TRBJ2-1|TRBV11-2|NA
ASSPVISAGWNEQF
>TRBJ1-1|TRBV5-5|many
ASSADLDRDEAF
>TRBJ1-3|TRBV6-5|many
ASSYGGLGNTIY
>TRBJ2-1|TRBV2|many
ASSYRLAGVENNEQF
>TRBJ1-5|TRBV6-1|many
ASYGTGKYSNQPQH
>TRBJ2-7|TRBV7-6|many
ASSMTEAYEQY
>TRBJ2-1|TRBV10-2|NA
ASSEIMTSGDSSYNEQF
>TRBJ2-3|TRBV11-3|many
ASSLVLAGGTDTQY
>TRBJ2-2|TRBV28|NA
ASTGAGELF
>TRBJ2-7|TRBV7-9|NA
ASSWNRANSYEQY
>TRBJ2-3|TRBV12-3/TRBV12-4|many
ASSQDISDTQY
>TRBJ2-7|TRBV18|NA
ASSLRDISYEQY
>TRBJ1-2|TRBV6-1|many
ASSEGQAYGYT